The 8 T cell receptor beta chains in this list originate from one sample, sequenced in a study of blood T cells in healthy people across ages. Next came a second PCR, run for about 6 to 12 cycles, which used a sample-barcoded 5' primer along with a J-beta primer mix. TCRdb ran MiXCR on the 5' RACE reads and lists one entry per CDR3 protein. The sample lists some 640,000 distinct CDR3 sequences, 45% to 50% occurring once. Sequencing used blood. All receptors come from a woman aged 55-69 years in good health.

In this sample, this clonotype turned up once. The chain joins TRBV27 to TRBJ2-3, with a tentative D call TRBD1 (6 bases). Trimming removed 5 bases at V and 2 bases at J, with 11 bases between. The CDR3 has 14 amino acids. Germline lookup yields CDR1 MNHEY and CDR2 SMNVEV (reference sequence). CDR3 in amino acids: CASSQDRNTDTQYF. DNA of the CDR3: TGTGCCAGCAGTCAGGACAGAAACACAGATACGCAGTATTTT.

In this sample, this clonotype turned up a few times. This clone may be a read error of a much larger clone one base away. The chain carries TRBV7-9 and TRBJ1-6, with TRBD1 as a possible D gene (5 bases). The CDR3 loop spans 15 amino acids. Germline values: CDR1 SEHNR, CDR2 FQNEAQ (reference sequence). In DNA form, the CDR3 reads TGTGCCAGCAGCTGGGGGACGGCATATAATTCACCCCCCCACTTT. Residues: CASSWGTAYNSPPHF. The whole variable domain, remainder taken from reference TRBV7-9 and TRBJ1-6, is DTGVSQNPRHKITKRGQNVTFRCDPISEHNRLYWYRQTLGQGPEFLTYFQNEAQLEKSRLLSDRFSAERPKGSFSTLEIQRTEQGDSAMYLCASSWGTAYNSPPHFGNGTRLTVT.

The rearrangement links TRBV12-3 or TRBV12-4 to TRBJ2-5; possibly TRBD1 for D (6 bases). Deletions cut 4 bases from V and 11 bases from J, with 20 bases between. The CDR3 sequence is 14 residues long. In DNA form, the CDR3 reads TGTGCCAGCAGTTATCAGGGGCCAGCCTTGGAGCAGTACTTC. Encoded protein: CASSYQGPALEQYF.

This clonotype was detected a few times. This rearrangement joins TRBV6-5 to TRBJ2-1; D call uncertain. Germline V lookup: CDR1 MNHEY, CDR2 SVGAGI. This CDR3 is built from 11 residues. V was shortened by 7 bases and J by 8 bases, with 9 bases between the two germline ends. CDR3 amino acids: CASTLGHEQFF. DNA for the CDR3: TGTGCCAGCACCCTTGGACATGAGCAGTTCTTC.

This clonotype was counted a single time. The V gene is TRBV7-3, the J gene TRBJ1-1; D possibly corresponds to TRBD1 (5 bases). V was clipped by 4 bases and J by 4 bases, with 10 bases between them. Germline V lookup: CDR1 SGHTA, CDR2 FQGTGA. The CDR3 spans 13 residues. CDR3 nucleotide sequence: TGTGCCAGCAGCTCCATCGGGACCACTGAAGCTTTCTTT. Translating it yields CASSSIGTTEAFF.

This chain uses TRBV6-2 or TRBV6-3 with TRBJ2-1, with 8 bases fitting TRBD1. This CDR3 contains 15 residues. Per the germline V gene, CDR1 is MNHEY and CDR2 is SVGEGT. J lost 3 bases, V lost 5 bases, and 6 bases had no gene match. The DNA for the CDR3 is TGTGCCAGCAGTCCTTCCGGGACAGGCTACAATGAGCAGTTCTTC. It translates to CASSPSGTGYNEQFF.

The table lists this clonotype with a count of one. This chain links TRBV11-3 with TRBJ2-1, with D uncertain. CDR3 size: 13 residues. From germline, CDR1 is SGHNT and CDR2 YENEEA. Trimming pared 8 bases from V and 0 bases from J, leaving 8 bases between. The CDR3 here is CASGGNSYNEQFF. The CDR3 coding sequence is TGTGCCAGCGGCGGTAACTCCTACAATGAGCAGTTCTTC.

The gene calls are TRBV7-9 and TRBJ2-7; 9 positions match TRBD2. J lost 1 base, V lost 1 base, and 8 bases had no gene match. Germline loops: CDR1 SEHNR, CDR2 FQNEAQ (reference sequence). The CDR3 loop spans 17 amino acids. The CDR3 coding sequence is TGTGCCAGCAGCTTAGGTTTAGCGGGAGACGTGTCCTACGAGCAGTACTTC. Its protein is CASSLGLAGDVSYEQYF.